This T cell receptor (beta chain) is drawn from a study of T cells in Graves' hyperthyroidism and ophthalmopathy. Study-level results: Ophthalmopathy was model-predicted a median around 6.1 months pre-onset.

Hyperthyroidism in the patients, aged 18 to 65, was newly diagnosed and under 2 months in duration. Together with thyroid ultrasound, orbital computed tomography, serum thyroxine and TRAb, clinical symptoms were used for diagnoses. This clonotype turned up a few times. Its cognate antigen is unknown. The germline gene is not matched at one end of the junction; a read error may be the cause. Amplified TCR beta CDR3 regions derived from RNA transcripts. The HTBI primer set was used in a first-round RT-PCR of the TCR CDR3. TCRdb re-called the multiplex PCR reads through MiXCR, storing one row per CDR3 protein. The sample lists fewer than 350,000 distinct CDR3 sequences; about an eighth were seen once. The germline V gene has CDR1 LNHNV and CDR2 YYDKDF (reference sequence). The CDR3 runs 18 residues.

The rearrangement links TRBV15 to TRBJ2-7; D perhaps matches TRBD2 (6 bases). The sequenced sample consisted of blood. The TCR originated in a woman in her 30s with Graves' hyperthyroidism that later progressed to Graves' ophthalmopathy. The CDR3: CAASTVPAGRFGNYEQYF. In DNA, the CDR3 is TGTGCCGCCAGCACCGTCCCCGCGGGGCGGTTCGGGAACTACGAGCAGTACTTC.